This record looks at one T cell receptor beta chain sequence and its context. The data are from a study of CD8+ T cells in alopecia areata. The authors sorted CD4+ and CD8+ T cells from PBMCs. V was trimmed by 0 bases and J by 5 bases, leaving 13 bases between them. CDR1 LGHNA and CDR2 YSLEER come from the germline V gene. This CDR3 is 15 amino acids long. Isolated RNA was reverse transcribed into cDNA used as the sequencing template. Clones were read by immunoSEQ multiplex PCR, and TCRdb kept only the in-frame ones, dropping some. The profile covers 170,000 or so clones, with almost 65% appearing a single time and 1.7% taken by the ten largest.

The chain combines TRBV4-3 with TRBJ2-5; no clear D. The TCR originated in a human donor with alopecia areata. The sample here was CD4+ T cells sorted from blood, taken at week 0. CDR3 loop: CASSQDRGPSETQYF. The CDR3 region has the DNA TGCGCCAGCAGCCAAGATCGTGGACCGTCGGAGACCCAGTACTTC.